This entry describes one T cell receptor (beta chain). The CDR3 has 15 residues. CDR1 SGHNT and CDR2 YYREEE come from the germline V gene (reference sequence). V lost 5 bases to trimming and J lost 4 bases; unmatched junction nucleotides: 7. Clones were sequenced by immunoSEQ multiplex PCR, and TCRdb holds only the in-frame ones, with some missing. Among nearly 35,000 clones listed, approximately 90% were seen once. The data derive from a study of STAT5B mutations in CD4+ large granular lymphocyte leukemia. The material sequenced was CD4+ T cells from blood buffy coats. This receptor was taken from a human donor in good health. The chain joins TRBV5-4 to TRBJ2-3; TRBD2 agrees at 10 bases. CDR3 nucleotides: TGTGCCAGCAGTTCAGCGGGAGGGCGCTCAGATACGCAGTATTTT. This gives the protein CASSSAGGRSDTQYF.